The subject of this entry is one TCR beta chain. Its target is not known. For each CDR3 protein, TCRdb gives one entry from its re-call of the 5' RACE reads, without DNA. This specimen shows 300,000 to 400,000 distinct CDR3 sequences; the ten leading clones hold around 2%. Germline CDR1 DFQATT, CDR2 SNEGSKA (reference sequence). The CDR3 runs to 17 residues. This specimen belongs to a study of monozygotic twins with inflammatory bowel disease. Broader study findings: Varied immunosuppressive treatments among patients may have increased repertoire variability.

The gene calls are TRBV20-1 and TRBJ1-1. The sequence came from a human donor with ulcerative colitis or Crohn's disease, or a healthy co-twin of an affected twin (not recorded which). Sequenced input: blood. This chain's CDR3 is CSARSERITGRAAEAFF.